The source of this TCR beta chain is a study of blood T cells in healthy people across ages. This CDR3 comprises 15 residues. Germline assignment: CDR1 MGHRA and CDR2 YSYEKL. In this sample, this clonotype turned up a few times. Then a second PCR, running about 6 to 11 cycles, was carried out with a sample-barcoded 5' primer and a J-beta primer mix. TCRdb fed the 5' RACE reads into MiXCR, producing one record per CDR3 protein. The sample carries fewer than 800,000 distinct CDR3 sequences, 20% to 25% recorded once. These data were also reused for a study on T cells of mothers and their children.

Sequencing input: blood. The chain carries TRBV4-1 and TRBJ2-5; D perhaps matches TRBD2 (5 bases). The closer fit of TRBJ2-7 to the DNA end suggests the J call may be wrong. The sequence was collected from a boy aged 5-17 years in good health. The CDR3 DNA reads TGCGCCAGCAGCCAAGACGGGGAGACTACCTACGAGCAGTACTTC. Protein sequence: CASSQDGETTYEQYF.